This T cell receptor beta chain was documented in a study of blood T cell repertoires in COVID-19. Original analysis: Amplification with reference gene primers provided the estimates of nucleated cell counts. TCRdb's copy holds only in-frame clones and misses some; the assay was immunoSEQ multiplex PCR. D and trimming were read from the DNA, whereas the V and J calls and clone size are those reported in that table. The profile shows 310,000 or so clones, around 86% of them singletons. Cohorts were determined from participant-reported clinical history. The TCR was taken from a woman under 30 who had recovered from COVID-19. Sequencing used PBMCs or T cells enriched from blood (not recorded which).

CDR3 loop: CASSTPGQGGNQPQHF. The DNA of the CDR3 is TGCGCCAGCAGCACCCCCGGACAGGGTGGAAATCAGCCCCAGCATTTT. The chain joins TRBV5-1 to TRBJ1-5; TRBD1 matches 8 bases. Germline trimming cut 4 bases from V and 4 bases from J; bases unmatched to any gene: 10. Per germline, CDR1 SGHRS and CDR2 YFSETQ. The CDR3 contains 16 residues.